A single sample gave rise to the 16 T cell receptor beta chains below, sequenced in a study of blood T cell repertoires in COVID-19. Sequencing was performed with immunoSEQ multiplex PCR; in TCRdb, only in-frame clones are kept and a portion is missing. The sample lists 310,000 or so clones, 80% to 90% occurring once. What was sequenced was PBMCs or T cells enriched from blood (not recorded which). The receptors were gathered from a woman under 30 who had recovered from COVID-19.

V is TRBV28 and J is TRBJ2-1, with 9 bases identical to TRBD2. Germline values: CDR1 MDHEN, CDR2 SYDVKM. J lost 6 bases, V lost 3 bases, and 12 bases had no gene match. The CDR3 covers 17 residues. The CDR3 spells CASSFSWGTAGGNEQFF. The CDR3 region has the DNA TGTGCCAGCAGTTTTTCATGGGGAACAGCGGGAGGCAATGAGCAGTTCTTC.

CDR3 DNA: TGTGCCAGCAGCTTACGCGGGGGTGGCACTGAAGCTTTCTTT. This gives the protein CASSLRGGGTEAFF. The chain carries TRBV7-3 and TRBJ1-1; D is possibly TRBD1 (5 bases). V gave up 2 bases and J gave up 4 bases, with 11 bases separating them. From germline, CDR1 is SGHTA and CDR2 FQGTGA. This CDR3 spans 14 amino acids.

The chain links TRBV4-3 to TRBJ2-3, with 9 nucleotides matching TRBD2. CDR1 is LGHNA, CDR2 YSLEER, per germline. The V gene end was trimmed by 4 bases and the J gene end by 1 base; junction bases not matched to a gene: 9. There are 17 residues in the CDR3. The CDR3 nucleotides are TGCGCCAGCAGCCTTAGCGGGAGAGTAGGGGGCACAGATACGCAGTATTTT. Its protein is CASSLSGRVGGTDTQYF.

J is TRBJ1-1 and V is TRBV6-5, with 7 positions matching TRBD1. Germline assignment: CDR1 MNHEY and CDR2 SVGAGI. The length of the CDR3 is 14 residues. V dropped 4 bases and J dropped 5; count of bases not matched to a gene: 7. The CDR3 is CASSFRTGWTEAFF. The DNA for the CDR3 is TGTGCCAGCAGTTTCCGGACAGGTTGGACTGAAGCTTTCTTT.

This clone was recorded a few times. The CDR3 region is CASSQDRVLDTEAFF. DNA for the CDR3: TGCGCCAGCAGCCAAGACAGGGTTTTGGACACTGAAGCTTTCTTT. This chain links TRBV4-3 with TRBJ1-1; a possible D gene is TRBD1 (5 bases). V lost 0 bases and J 3 bases, leaving 11 bases between the germline ends. The CDR3 extends over 15 amino acids. Germline V CDR1 and CDR2: LGHNA, YSLEER.

J is TRBJ2-3 and V is TRBV11-3, with 9 nucleotides matching TRBD2. Germline-derived CDR1 and CDR2 are SGHNT and YENEEA. The CDR3 runs 14 residues. The J segment lost 9 bases and the V segment lost 3 bases, leaving 7 bases of the junction unmatched. The CDR3 loop is CASSFTGTSKTQYF. For the CDR3, the DNA is TGTGCCAGCAGCTTTACCGGGACTAGCAAGACGCAGTATTTT.

The CDR3 spells CASSLGGTGSLGTEAFF. The CDR3 region has the DNA TGTGCCAGCAGTTTGGGAGGGACAGGGAGTTTGGGAACTGAAGCTTTCTTT. The chain recombines TRBV11-2 with TRBJ1-1, with 9 bases matching TRBD1. CDR1 SGHAT and CDR2 FQNNGV come from the germline V gene. With V trimmed by 6 bases and J by 5 bases, 16 bases remained unmatched. This CDR3 has 17 residues.

V is TRBV5-8 and J is TRBJ1-5, with D perhaps TRBD1 (6 bases). This CDR3 is built from 15 residues. V lost 3 bases and J lost 0, with 10 bases in between. Per germline, CDR1 SGHTS and CDR2 YDEGEE. CDR3 sequence: CASSSRGFSNQPQHF. The DNA for the CDR3 is TGTGCCAGCAGCTCGAGGGGGTTTAGCAATCAGCCCCAGCATTTT. Variable domain in full (rest from reference TRBV5-8 and TRBJ1-5): EAGVTQSPTHLIKTRGQQATLRCSPISGHTSVYWYQQALGLGLQFLLWYDEGEERNRGNFPPRFSGRQFPNYSSELNVNALELEDSALYLCASSSRGFSNQPQHFGDGTRLSIL.

The V call is TRBV7-9, the J call TRBJ1-1; D not certain. Trimming took off 3 bases at V and 0 bases at J, with 8 bases between the two ends. This CDR3 contains 14 residues. CDR1 SEHNR and CDR2 FQNEAQ come from the germline V gene (reference sequence). CDR3 sequence (DNA): TGTGCCAGCAGCTTGGACTGGATGAACACTGAAGCTTTCTTT. Amino acid sequence: CASSLDWMNTEAFF.

The J gene is TRBJ1-1, the V gene TRBV5-1; D remains ambiguous. Germline CDR1 SGHRS, CDR2 YFSETQ. This CDR3 spans 16 amino acids. Trimming took off 1 base at V and 4 bases at J, with 17 bases between the two ends. The CDR3 protein is CASSLNSGRSLTEAFF. DNA of the CDR3: TGCGCCAGCAGCTTGAATTCTGGCAGGTCTCTCACTGAAGCTTTCTTT.

The rearrangement links TRBV4-2 to TRBJ1-4, with D maybe TRBD1 (5 bases). CDR3 length equals 16 residues. Trimming took 0 bases from V and 5 from J, leaving 13 bases between them. Looked up from germline, CDR1 is LGHNA and CDR2 is YNFKEQ. The DNA for the CDR3 is TGTGCCAGCAGCCAAGATAGTGACAGATTAAATGAAAAACTGTTTTTT. Its translation is CASSQDSDRLNEKLFF.

The J gene is TRBJ1-2, the V gene TRBV7-9, with a tentative D call TRBD1 (6 bases). V was shortened by 4 bases and J by 8 bases, with 17 bases between the two germline ends. Per the germline V gene, CDR1 is SEHNR and CDR2 is FQNEAQ (reference sequence). This CDR3 comprises 14 residues. CDR3 nucleotides: TGTGCCAGCAGCTGGGAAAGGGACATACGAGGCTACACCTTC. It is translated as CASSWERDIRGYTF.

The chain combines TRBV4-1 with TRBJ1-3; a possible D gene is TRBD1 (6 bases). Deletions cut 4 bases from V and 0 bases from J, with 16 bases between. Germline V gene sequence: CDR1 MGHRA, CDR2 YSYEKL. CDR3 size: 17 residues. The CDR3 region is CASSLSVGHISGNTIYF. CDR3 in DNA: TGCGCCAGCAGCCTCTCAGTGGGACACATCTCTGGAAACACCATATATTTT.

This clone appeared once. The chain couples TRBV3-1 (or the pseudogene TRBV3-2) to TRBJ2-7; 9 bases fit TRBD1. Germline-derived CDR1 and CDR2 are LGHDT and YNNKEL (reference sequence). Trimming at V came to 2 bases and at J to 1 base, leaving 9 bases not matched to a gene. CDR3 length: 17 amino acids. CDR3 in amino acids: CASSQTGTGHSSYEQYF. The CDR3 DNA sequence: TGTGCCAGCAGCCAAACCGGGACAGGGCATAGTTCCTACGAGCAGTACTTC.

V gene TRBV28 combines with J gene TRBJ1-1; the D gene is possibly TRBD1 (6 bases). The germline V and J ends were trimmed by 5 bases and 8 bases, with 15 bases remaining between them. The CDR3 consists of 13 residues. Germline CDR1 reads MDHEN; CDR2 reads SYDVKM. The CDR3 is CASSPLDREEAFF. CDR3 in DNA: TGTGCCAGCAGTCCCCTGGACAGAGAAGAAGCTTTCTTT.

J is TRBJ1-2 and V is TRBV29-1; 10 nucleotides align to TRBD1. Germline loops: CDR1 SQVTM, CDR2 ANQGSEA. The CDR3 is 14 amino acids. Germline trimming cut 3 bases from V and 6 bases from J; bases unmatched to any gene: 7. The CDR3 sequence is CSVERGQGNDGYTF. The CDR3 region has the DNA TGCAGCGTTGAGAGGGGACAGGGGAATGATGGCTACACCTTC.